A single sample is the source of the 28 T cell receptor beta chains below, sequenced in a study of cytomegalovirus exposure and HLA in healthy donors. It was with 60 Vbeta and 13 Jbeta primers that the PCR ran. Only in-frame clones appear in the TCRdb table, and some are missing; sequencing was by immunoSEQ multiplex PCR. This sample has 120,000 or so clones, with around four fifths found just once. Sequencing was done on a sample of PBMCs. The receptors shown here come from a man between 18 and 35 years old in good health and CMV-seropositive.

In this sample, this clone turned up once. The J gene is TRBJ2-1, the V gene TRBV2; 9 bases are a match to TRBD2. V trimming: 5 bases; J trimming: 9 bases; junction bases outside the gene matches: 11. Per the germline V gene, CDR1 is SNHLY and CDR2 is FYNNEI. The CDR3 has 15 residues. CDR3 DNA sequence: TGTGCCAGCAGTTACCTAGCGGGGACTACGGGTGAGCAGTTCTTC. The encoded protein is CASSYLAGTTGEQFF.

The CDR3, as DNA: TGTGCCAGCGGACCGGGACTAGCCCTCTACGAGCAGTACTTC. Protein: CASGPGLALYEQYF. V usage is TRBV6-5 and J usage is TRBJ2-5; 9 bases fit TRBD2. The closer fit of TRBJ2-7 to the DNA end suggests the J call may be wrong. From germline, CDR1 is MNHEY and CDR2 SVGAGI. The CDR3 is 14 residues long.

V usage is TRBV7-9 and J usage is TRBJ2-1; D not resolved. V dropped 1 base and J dropped 0 bases, with 7 bases sitting between them. The length of the CDR3 is 15 residues. Germline CDR1 reads SEHNR; CDR2 reads FQNEAQ (reference sequence). The DNA for the CDR3 is TGTGCCAGCAGCTTAGGTGTGAGCTCCTACAATGAGCAGTTCTTC. Protein product: CASSLGVSSYNEQFF. The full variable domain, with the rest looked up from reference TRBV7-9 and TRBJ2-1, is DTGVSQNPRHKITKRGQNVTFRCDPISEHNRLYWYRQTLGQGPEFLTYFQNEAQLEKSRLLSDRFSAERPKGSFSTLEIQRTEQGDSAMYLCASSLGVSSYNEQFFGPGTRLTVL.

The V and J genes are TRBV5-1 and TRBJ2-1; possible D gene TRBD1, 6 bases. CDR3 size: 13 residues. V was trimmed by 0 bases and J by 8 bases, leaving 9 bases between them. The germline gives CDR1 SGHRS, CDR2 YFSETQ. This CDR3 reads CASSLDRAYEQFF. CDR3 sequence (DNA): TGCGCCAGCAGCTTGGACAGGGCATATGAGCAGTTCTTC.

The chain has TRBV19 and TRBJ2-3, with 12 bases that match TRBD2. The ends lost 7 bases at V and 5 bases at J; junction bases unmatched: 4. The V gene's germline CDR1 is LNHDA and CDR2 SQIVND (reference sequence). This CDR3 is built from 14 residues. The CDR3 DNA follows: TGTGCCAGTAAACTAGCGGGGGGAATAGATACGCAGTATTTT. Protein product: CASKLAGGIDTQYF.

The rearrangement joins TRBV6-6 to TRBJ1-5, with TRBD1 as a possible D gene (6 bases). Germline CDR1 and CDR2: MNHNY and SVGAGI (reference sequence). Trimming stripped 6 bases from V and 4 bases from J, with 16 bases between. This CDR3 is 15 amino acids long. The CDR3 sequence: CASSPEGGDNQPQHF. The CDR3 bases are TGTGCCAGCAGCCCTGAAGGGGGGGATAATCAGCCCCAGCATTTT.

This clone was recorded a few times. The rearrangement uses TRBV7-9 and TRBJ1-4, with 7 bases lining up with TRBD1. This CDR3 spans 16 amino acids. V dropped 7 bases and J dropped 6; count of bases not matched to a gene: 14. Germline values: CDR1 SEHNR, CDR2 FQNEAQ (reference sequence). The DNA for the CDR3 is TGTGCCAGCACCGGACCCTCGGGACAGCGCTATGAAAAACTGTTTTTT. Amino acids: CASTGPSGQRYEKLFF.

The V and J genes are TRBV5-5 and TRBJ1-6, with a weak D call TRBD1 (5 bases). Per the germline V gene, CDR1 is SGHKS and CDR2 is YYEKEE (reference sequence). V was shortened by 2 bases and J by 0 bases, with 15 bases between the two germline ends. The CDR3 covers 18 residues. CDR3 coding DNA: TGTGCCAGCAGCTTCCAGGACATCTTTTTCTCCTATAATTCACCCCTCCACTTT. It encodes CASSFQDIFFSYNSPLHF.

The chain combines TRBV11-2 with TRBJ2-2; 15 nucleotides agree with TRBD2. From germline, CDR1 is SGHAT and CDR2 FQNNGV. Losses at the gene ends were 1 base for V and 0 bases for J; bases not matched to a gene: 3. The CDR3 loop spans 19 amino acids. The chain's CDR3 is CASSLAGLAGGTNTGELFF. CDR3 nucleotides: TGTGCCAGCAGCTTAGCAGGACTAGCGGGGGGGACGAACACCGGGGAGCTGTTTTTT.

The chain joins TRBV6-5 to TRBJ2-7; D is possibly TRBD2 (6 bases). Per the germline V gene, CDR1 is MNHEY and CDR2 is SVGAGI. V was shortened by 0 bases and J by 3 bases, with 12 bases between the two germline ends. The CDR3 has 15 residues. The CDR3 region has the DNA TGTGCCAGCAGTTACTCTTGGGGGGTAAACTACGAGCAGTACTTC. Translating it yields CASSYSWGVNYEQYF.

The rearrangement joins TRBV10-2 to TRBJ2-2, with 9 bases lining up with TRBD1. The CDR3 contains 13 residues. The V gene's germline CDR1 is WSHSY and CDR2 SAAADI. CDR3 bases: TGCGCGATTACAGGGGGCGCGACCGGGGAGCTGTTTTTT. Its translation is CAITGGATGELFF.

The chain is built from TRBV5-5 and TRBJ2-1; 9 positions match TRBD1. Germline trimming cut 4 bases from V and 6 bases from J; bases unmatched to any gene: 8. Per germline, CDR1 SGHKS and CDR2 YYEKEE (reference sequence). This CDR3 has 15 amino acids. The CDR3 sequence: CASSLPGTGLNEQFF. The DNA of the CDR3 is TGTGCCAGCAGCCTACCCGGGACAGGGCTCAATGAGCAGTTCTTC.

This chain links TRBV5-8 with TRBJ2-6, with a tentative D call TRBD2 (7 bases). The CDR3 covers 16 residues. V lost 1 base, J lost 1 base, and 9 bases lay in between. Germline V gene data show CDR1 as SGHTS and CDR2 as YDEGEE. The CDR3 loop reads CASSLRGGSGANVLTF. DNA for the CDR3: TGTGCCAGCAGCTTGAGGGGGGGATCTGGGGCCAACGTCCTGACTTTC.

This sequence joins TRBV10-3 and TRBJ1-2; D is unresolved. The length of the CDR3 is 15 residues. V lost 2 bases, J lost 8 bases, and 18 bases lay in between. CDR1 is ENHRY, CDR2 SYGVKD, per germline. CDR3 protein: CAISENPGGSGGYTF. In nucleotides, the CDR3 is TGTGCCATCAGTGAGAATCCGGGCGGTAGCGGCGGCTACACCTTC.

This clone was observed once. This chain joins TRBV28 and TRBJ1-4; unclear D gene. Germline CDR1 reads MDHEN; CDR2 reads SYDVKM. This CDR3 region has 14 residues. V dropped 5 bases and J dropped 4 bases, with 11 bases sitting between them. This CDR3 reads CASSETAFNEKLFF. The CDR3 DNA reads as TGTGCCAGCAGTGAAACAGCCTTTAATGAAAAACTGTTTTTT. Variable domain in full (rest from reference TRBV28 and TRBJ1-4): DVKVTQSSRYLVKRTGEKVFLECVQDMDHENMFWYRQDPGLGLRLIYFSYDVKMKEKGDIPEGYSVSREKKERFSLILESASTNQTSMYLCASSETAFNEKLFFGSGTQLSVL.

The chain combines TRBV9 with TRBJ2-7; D perhaps matches TRBD1 (6 bases). With 4 bases removed from V and 0 bases from J, the gap between germline ends came to 11 bases. This CDR3 is built from 14 residues. Per germline, CDR1 SGDLS and CDR2 YYNGEE. The CDR3 is CASSPTGSSYEQYF. For the CDR3, the DNA is TGTGCCAGCAGCCCCACAGGGTCCTCCTACGAGCAGTACTTC. Filled out from reference TRBV9 and TRBJ2-7, the complete variable domain reads DSGVTQTPKHLITATGQRVTLRCSPRSGDLSVYWYQQSLDQGLQFLIQYYNGEERAKGNILERFSAQQFPDLHSELNLSSLELGDSALYFCASSPTGSSYEQYFGPGTRLTVT.

The chain joins TRBV19 to TRBJ2-7; D is unclear. With 5 bases removed from V and 1 base from J, the gap between germline ends came to 15 bases. The CDR3 sequence is 15 residues long. CDR1 LNHDA and CDR2 SQIVND come from the germline V gene (reference sequence). The CDR3 DNA follows: TGTGCCAGTAGTCCCGCCGTCCAGGCTTCCTACGAGCAGTACTTC. It encodes CASSPAVQASYEQYF.

J is TRBJ1-1 and V is TRBV7-3; possibly TRBD1 for D (5 bases). Germline CDR1 reads SGHTA; CDR2 reads FQGTGA. CDR3 size: 14 residues. V lost 2 bases to trimming and J lost 2 bases, with 9 bases between them. The CDR3: CASSLQGPNTEAFF. CDR3 sequence (DNA): TGTGCCAGCAGCTTACAGGGCCCCAACACTGAAGCTTTCTTT.

J is TRBJ2-5 and V is TRBV11-3, with 8 nucleotides matching TRBD2. The CDR3 has 14 residues. CDR1 is SGHNT and CDR2 is YENEEA in the germline V gene. J gave up 10 bases and V 6 bases, and 13 bases lay outside the gene matches. CDR3 sequence (DNA): TGTGCCAGCAGGGGGGAAACTAGCGGTATCGACCAGTACTTC. This gives the protein CASRGETSGIDQYF. The full variable domain, in which reference TRBV11-3 and TRBJ2-5 provide the parts outside the CDR3, is EAGVVQSPRYKIIEKKQPVAFWCNPISGHNTLYWYLQNLGQGPELLIRYENEEAVDDSQLPKDRFSAERLKGVDSTLKIQPAELGDSAVYLCASRGETSGIDQYFGPGTRLLVL.

The rearrangement uses TRBV10-3 and TRBJ1-1, with TRBD1 matching over 7 bases. After removal of 11 bases from V and 2 bases from J, the junction contained 11 bases not matched to a gene. CDR3 size: 14 residues. CDR1 ENHRY and CDR2 SYGVKD come from the germline V gene. The CDR3 nucleotides are TGTGCCGTTCGACGGGACAGCCAAAACACTGAAGCTTTCTTT. This codes for CAVRRDSQNTEAFF.

The chain carries TRBV19 and TRBJ1-2; D may be TRBD1 (6 bases). CDR1 and CDR2 from the germline V gene are LNHDA and SQIVND (reference sequence). Trimming cost V 7 bases and J 1 base, with 16 bases left between them. The CDR3 totals 15 residues. CDR3 region: CASTAGAGINYGYTF. For the CDR3, the DNA is TGTGCCAGTACCGCGGGGGCAGGGATTAACTATGGCTACACCTTC. Full variable domain (rest looked up from reference TRBV19 and TRBJ1-2): DGGITQSPKYLFRKEGQNVTLSCEQNLNHDAMYWYRQDPGQGLRLIYYSQIVNDFQKGDIAEGYSVSREKKESFPLTVTSAQKNPTAFYLCASTAGAGINYGYTFGSGTRLTVV.

The CDR3 loop is CASSLDRGGNTIYF. Here the CDR3 DNA reads TGTGCCAGCAGCCTGGACAGGGGAGGAAACACCATATATTTT. V gene TRBV14 combines with J gene TRBJ1-3, with 9 positions matching TRBD1. The CDR3 has 14 amino acids. From germline, CDR1 is SGHDN and CDR2 FVKESK. V was pared by 4 bases and J by 4 bases, with 2 bases of the junction left unmatched.

CDR3 sequence (DNA): TGTGCCAGCACCCTTTGGAGCTCTGGGGCCAACGTCCTGACTTTC. Protein: CASTLWSSGANVLTF. This rearrangement joins TRBV6-5 to TRBJ2-6; D is unclear. This CDR3 has 15 residues. Germline CDR1 and CDR2: MNHEY and SVGAGI. Trimming left V 7 bases short and J 0 bases short, with 10 bases between.

This clone was counted once. One end of the junction varies from germline; a read error may be responsible. This sequence joins TRBV7-6 and TRBJ2-1; perhaps TRBD2 as D (6 bases). This CDR3 has 15 residues. Germline CDR1 reads SGHVS; CDR2 reads FNYEAQ. DNA of the CDR3: TGTGCCAGCAGCAACGGGGGATCCTCCTACAATGAGCACTTCTTC. Amino acids: CASSNGGSSYNEHFF. The whole variable domain, filled in from reference TRBV7-6 and TRBJ2-1, reads GAGVSQSPRYKVTKRGQDVALRCDPISGHVSLYWYRQALGQGPEFLTYFNYEAQQDKSGLPNDRFSAERPEGSISTLTIQRTEQRDSAMYRCASSNGGSSYNEHFFGPGTRLTVL.

The table lists this clone with a count of one. The gene calls are TRBV13 and TRBJ2-1, with 7 nucleotides matching TRBD2. From germline, CDR1 is PRHDT and CDR2 FYEKMQ (reference sequence). J gave up 4 bases and V 6 bases, and 6 bases lay outside the gene matches. This CDR3 is 14 amino acids long. CDR3 residues: CASSTGTIYNEQFF. The CDR3 region has the DNA TGTGCCAGCAGTACCGGGACTATTTACAATGAGCAGTTCTTC.

This chain uses TRBV18 with TRBJ2-3; unclear D gene. Per germline, CDR1 KGHSH and CDR2 LQKENI. Trimming removed 4 bases at V and 0 bases at J, with 14 bases between. This CDR3 contains 16 residues. The CDR3 is CASSLLRTPSTDTQYF. The CDR3 DNA reads TGTGCCAGCTCACTTCTTAGAACCCCTAGCACAGATACGCAGTATTTT. The variable domain in full, completed from reference TRBV18 and TRBJ2-3, reads NAGVMQNPRHLVRRRGQEARLRCSPMKGHSHVYWYRQLPEEGLKFMVYLQKENIIDESGMPKERFSAEFPKEGPSILRIQQVVRGDSAAYFCASSLLRTPSTDTQYFGPGTRLTVL.

The sample holds a few counts of this clone. The CDR3 loop reads CASSIGGELFF. In nucleotides, the CDR3 is TGTGCCAGCAGTATCGGCGGGGAGCTGTTTTTT. The chain carries TRBV5-6 and TRBJ2-2; the D is unclear. CDR1 and CDR2 (germline): SGHDT, YYEEEE. CDR3 length: 11 amino acids. The V gene lost 5 bases and the J gene lost 7 bases, with 6 bases spanning the gap.

V gene TRBV2 combines with J gene TRBJ1-6; 7 nucleotides line up with TRBD1. Germline CDR1 and CDR2: SNHLY and FYNNEI. V lost 7 bases, J lost 0 bases, and 6 bases stayed unmatched. The CDR3 is 16 amino acids. The CDR3 sequence: CASTIQGTSYNSPLHF. The CDR3 DNA reads TGTGCCAGCACGATACAGGGGACCTCCTATAATTCACCCCTCCACTTT.